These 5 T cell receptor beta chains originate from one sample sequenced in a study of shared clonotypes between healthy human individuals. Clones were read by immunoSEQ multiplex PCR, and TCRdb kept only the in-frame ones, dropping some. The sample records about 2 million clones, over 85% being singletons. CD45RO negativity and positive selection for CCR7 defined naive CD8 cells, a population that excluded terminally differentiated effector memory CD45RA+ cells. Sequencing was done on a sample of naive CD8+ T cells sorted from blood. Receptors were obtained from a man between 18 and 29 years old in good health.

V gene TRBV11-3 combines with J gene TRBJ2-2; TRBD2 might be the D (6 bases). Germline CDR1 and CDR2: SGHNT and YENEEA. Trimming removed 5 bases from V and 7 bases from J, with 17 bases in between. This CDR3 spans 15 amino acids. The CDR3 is CASSASRGGGGELFF. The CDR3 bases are TGTGCCAGCAGCGCCTCCCGGGGAGGAGGCGGGGAGCTGTTTTTT.

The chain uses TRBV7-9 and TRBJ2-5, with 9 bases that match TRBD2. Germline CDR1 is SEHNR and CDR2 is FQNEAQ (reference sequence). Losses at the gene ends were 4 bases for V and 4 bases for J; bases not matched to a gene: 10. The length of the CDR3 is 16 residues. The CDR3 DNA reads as TGTGCCAGCAGCTCCCCGGGACTAGCCGGAGGAGAGACCCAGTACTTC. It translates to CASSSPGLAGGETQYF.

This CDR3 reads CASSLDRAFLAQHF. For the CDR3, the DNA is TGTGCCAGCAGTTTGGACAGGGCGTTTCTTGCCCAGCATTTT. The gene calls are TRBV6-5 and TRBJ1-5, with 8 bases that match TRBD1. The CDR3 consists of 14 residues. In germline, CDR1 is MNHEY, CDR2 SVGAGI. J gave up 11 bases and V 4 bases, and 10 bases lay outside the gene matches.

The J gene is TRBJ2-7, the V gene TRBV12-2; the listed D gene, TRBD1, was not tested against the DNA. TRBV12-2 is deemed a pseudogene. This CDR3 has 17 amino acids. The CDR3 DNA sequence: TGTGCAAGTCGCTTAGCGCTGGCAGGAAGGGGATCCTACGAGCAGTACTTC. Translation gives CASRLALAGRGSYEQYF.

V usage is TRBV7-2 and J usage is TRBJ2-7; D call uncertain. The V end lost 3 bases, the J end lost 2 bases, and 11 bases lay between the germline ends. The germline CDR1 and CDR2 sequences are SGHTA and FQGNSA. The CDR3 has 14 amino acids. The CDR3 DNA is TGTGCCAGCAGCTTCTTCGGCCGAGCCTACGAGCAGTACTTC. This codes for CASSFFGRAYEQYF. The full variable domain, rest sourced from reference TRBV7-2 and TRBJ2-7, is GAGVSQSPSNKVTEKGKDVELRCDPISGHTALYWYRQSLGQGLEFLIYFQGNSAPDKSGLPSDRFSAERTGGSVSTLTIQRTQQEDSAVYLCASSFFGRAYEQYFGPGTRLTVT.